The 30 T cell receptor beta chains in this list originate from one sample, sequenced in a study of post-analysis software for immune sequencing data. Points from the study as a whole: TRBV5-6, TRBV5-1 and TRBV20-1 were among four to six TRBV segments more frequent in patients than controls.

These receptors are not linked to any known antigen. cDNA libraries for TCR beta contained unique molecular identifiers. TCRdb reanalysed the PCR reads using MiXCR and keeps one entry per CDR3 protein. The data contain hundreds of thousands of distinct CDR3 sequences, less than 40% of them seen just once; the ten biggest clones take up roughly 13%. Sequencing was performed on blood. Receptor source: a girl aged 5 to 17 with multiple sclerosis.

This clonotype was counted a single time. V and J are TRBV5-6 and TRBJ2-1; 9 positions match TRBD1. CDR1 SGHDT and CDR2 YYEEEE come from the germline V gene. V shed 3 bases, J shed 3 bases, and the junction held 4 bases outside the gene matches. The CDR3 consists of 15 residues. In DNA, the CDR3 is TGTGCCAGCAGCTACCGGGACAGGGTCTACAATGAGCAGTTCTTC. This translates into CASSYRDRVYNEQFF.

This clonotype occurred a few times. This chain links TRBV7-9 with TRBJ2-1; possibly TRBD2 for D (5 bases). CDR1 and CDR2 from the germline V gene are SEHNR and FQNEAQ (reference sequence). CDR3 length: 15 residues. Trimming pared 5 bases from V and 1 base from J, leaving 12 bases between. The CDR3 protein is CASSLGLRSYNEQFF. CDR3 coding DNA: TGTGCCAGCAGCCTCGGACTGAGATCCTACAATGAGCAGTTCTTC.

DNA of the CDR3: TGTGCCAGCAGTTACCTGACCGGGGGTGAGACCCAGTACTTC. Translation: CASSYLTGGETQYF. The rearrangement joins TRBV6-5 to TRBJ2-5, with D maybe TRBD2 (6 bases). Trimming left V 2 bases short and J 5 bases short, with 12 bases between. The germline CDR1 and CDR2 sequences are MNHEY and SVGAGI. This CDR3 spans 14 amino acids.

The chain is built from TRBV4-2 and TRBJ1-2; 10 bases agree with TRBD1. The germline gives CDR1 LGHNA, CDR2 YNFKEQ. The CDR3 is 14 residues long. Trimming removed 4 bases from V and 7 bases from J; junction bases left unmatched: 6. The DNA for the CDR3 is TGTGCCAGCAGCCTGACAGGGGGCGCGAGTGGCTACACCTTC. Translating it yields CASSLTGGASGYTF.

This clonotype was recorded a few times. V and J are TRBV5-1 and TRBJ2-7; D unresolved. Deletions cut 0 bases from V and 1 base from J, with 11 bases between. The CDR3 consists of 15 residues. CDR1 and CDR2 (germline): SGHRS, YFSETQ. The CDR3 here is CASSLETPRSYEQYF. The CDR3, as DNA: TGCGCCAGCAGCTTGGAGACCCCCCGGTCCTACGAGCAGTACTTC.

This clonotype showed up just a few times. This rearrangement joins TRBV7-9 to TRBJ2-2; maybe TRBD2 (6 bases). Trimming removed 3 bases from V and 0 bases from J, with 8 bases in between. Germline assignment: CDR1 SEHNR and CDR2 FQNEAQ (reference sequence). The CDR3 totals 15 residues. CDR3 coding DNA: TGTGCCAGCAGCTTGACGGGGGCGAACACCGGGGAGCTGTTTTTT. It encodes CASSLTGANTGELFF.

The chain joins TRBV11-2 to TRBJ2-7; D is ambiguous. CDR1 is SGHAT, CDR2 FQNNGV, per germline. CDR3 length equals 15 residues. V was cut by 4 bases and J by 4 bases, with 17 bases left in between. The CDR3 is CASSSSWTSLYEQYF. The CDR3 nucleotides read TGTGCCAGCAGCTCATCGTGGACGTCGCTATACGAGCAGTACTTC.

About this clonotype itself: One end of the junction is discordant with germline, which a read error may explain. The chain employs TRBV7-2 and TRBJ2-1; 7 bases match TRBD2. The CDR3 is 12 residues long. Looked up from germline, CDR1 is SGHTA and CDR2 is FQGNSA. CDR3 nucleotides: TGTGCCGGCAGCTTAGCGGGCGGAGAGCAGTTCTTC. It encodes CAGSLAGGEQFF.

This clonotype appeared a few times. This sequence joins TRBV25-1 and TRBJ2-2, with 11 bases identical to TRBD2. Germline loops: CDR1 MGHDK, CDR2 SYGVNS. V lost 10 bases to trimming and J lost 5 bases; unmatched junction nucleotides: 6. The CDR3 has 14 residues. CDR3 in DNA: TGTGCCACCCAGCCTAGCGGGGGGACCGGGGAGCTGTTTTTT. Protein: CATQPSGGTGELFF. The variable domain in full, with the rest retrieved from reference TRBV25-1 and TRBJ2-2, is EADIYQTPRYLVIGTGKKITLECSQTMGHDKMYWYQQDPGMELHLIHYSYGVNSTEKGDLSSESTVSRIRTEHFPLTLESARPSHTSQYLCATQPSGGTGELFFGEGSRLTVL.

This chain connects TRBV24-1 to TRBJ2-1, with D perhaps being TRBD1 or TRBD2 (6 bases each). The CDR3 sequence is 13 residues long. V was shortened by 9 bases and J by 7 bases, with 15 bases between the two germline ends. Germline CDR1 is KGHDR and CDR2 is SFDVKD. The CDR3, as DNA: TGTGCCACCGACGGGGGCCTCTCTAATGAGCAGTTCTTC. Its translation: CATDGGLSNEQFF.

V is TRBV11-2 and J is TRBJ2-5; D remains unclear. Germline CDR1 reads SGHAT; CDR2 reads FQNNGV. The V end was cut by 2 bases, the J end by 5 bases, with 9 bases between. The CDR3 covers 13 residues. The CDR3 reads CASSLIWPETQYF. Written as DNA, the CDR3 is TGTGCCAGCAGCTTAATCTGGCCGGAGACCCAGTACTTC.

This sequence joins TRBV6-2 or TRBV6-3 and TRBJ2-5; no definite D call. The J call may be in error: the DNA end matches TRBJ2-7 better. The germline V gene has CDR1 MNHEY and CDR2 SVGEGT. The CDR3 has 12 residues. CDR3 protein: CASKGTDYEQYF. The CDR3, as DNA: TGTGCCAGCAAAGGAACTGACTACGAGCAGTACTTC.

This clonotype came up a few times. The CDR3 sequence: CASSLWGGVTDTQYF. The CDR3 region has the DNA TGTGCCAGCAGTTTATGGGGAGGGGTCACAGATACGCAGTATTTT. V and J are TRBV27 and TRBJ2-3, with TRBD2 identical over 7 bases. This CDR3 has 15 residues. Germline CDR1 is MNHEY and CDR2 is SMNVEV (reference sequence). V lost 1 base to trimming and J lost 2 bases; unmatched junction nucleotides: 3.

A note on this clonotype: One end of the junction is discordant with germline, which a read error may explain. The chain uses TRBV29-1 and TRBJ2-5, with 7 nucleotides matching TRBD2. This CDR3 is built from 12 residues. The germline V gene encodes CDR1 SQVTM and CDR2 ANQGSEA. The CDR3 coding sequence is TGCTGCGTTGAGGTCGGGAGGGAGACCCAGTACTTC. Its translation is CCVEVGRETQYF.

This clonotype was counted only a few times. The chain couples TRBV5-1 to TRBJ2-3; 7 bases align to TRBD1. The CDR3 totals 16 residues. The V segment lost 3 bases and the J segment 2 bases; nucleotides outside the gene matches: 9. Looked up from germline, CDR1 is SGHRS and CDR2 is YFSETQ. The CDR3 bases are TGCGCCAGCAGCTCCGGACAGGACTGGCTCACAGATACGCAGTATTTT. It is translated as CASSSGQDWLTDTQYF.

The gene calls are TRBV11-3 and TRBJ2-5; D possibly uses TRBD1 or TRBD2 (6 bases each). V was pared by 1 base and J by 1 base, with 13 bases between. Germline CDR1 and CDR2: SGHNT and YENEEA. This CDR3 has 16 residues. CDR3 DNA: TGTGCCAGCAGCTTAGTTGCCGGGGGCCTCCAAGAGACCCAGTACTTC. This sequence encodes CASSLVAGGLQETQYF.

The CDR3 sequence is CASSQESVGANYGYTF. The CDR3 coding sequence is TGTGCCAGCAGCCAAGAATCGGTCGGCGCTAACTATGGCTACACCTTC. This chain links TRBV4-2 with TRBJ1-2; D ambiguous. V was cut by 0 bases and J by 0 bases, with 11 bases left in between. The CDR3 runs 16 residues. CDR1 LGHNA and CDR2 YNFKEQ come from the germline V gene.

The V and J genes are TRBV5-1 and TRBJ1-6; a possible D gene is TRBD1 (6 bases). This CDR3 is 16 amino acids long. Germline V gene sequence: CDR1 SGHRS, CDR2 YFSETQ. V shed 0 bases and J shed 7 bases, with 14 bases lying between them. CDR3 amino acids: CASSLVGTTGNSPLHF. The CDR3 region has the DNA TGCGCCAGCAGCTTGGTGGGTACGACAGGCAATTCACCCCTCCACTTT. The full variable domain, completed using reference TRBV5-1 and TRBJ1-6, is KAGVTQTPRYLIKTRGQQVTLSCSPISGHRSVSWYQQTPGQGLQFLFEYFSETQRNKGNFPGRFSGRQFSNSRSEMNVSTLELGDSALYLCASSLVGTTGNSPLHFGNGTRLTVT.

The V gene is TRBV7-9, the J gene TRBJ2-7, with D perhaps assigned TRBD1 or TRBD2 (6 bases each). CDR3 length: 17 residues. V dropped 10 bases and J dropped 0 bases, with 25 bases sitting between them. Germline V gene data show CDR1 as SEHNR and CDR2 as FQNEAQ (reference sequence). CDR3 protein: CATVGPRSGGRSYEQYF. The CDR3 DNA is TGTGCCACCGTAGGCCCGAGATCCGGGGGCCGCTCCTACGAGCAGTACTTC.

This clonotype was seen only a few times. The chain carries TRBV20-1 and TRBJ2-3; 8 bases match TRBD2. Germline V gene data show CDR1 as DFQATT and CDR2 as SNEGSKA (reference sequence). Losses at the gene ends were 4 bases for V and 4 bases for J; bases not matched to a gene: 10. CDR3 length equals 15 residues. The CDR3 DNA follows: TGCAGTGCTAAGTCACCGGGGGGGGGTGCAGATACGCAGTATTTT. It encodes CSAKSPGGGADTQYF.

This clonotype was detected only a few times. The rearrangement joins TRBV7-9 to TRBJ2-7; tentative D call: TRBD1 (5 bases). V dropped 5 bases and J dropped 5 bases, with 22 bases sitting between them. The germline V gene encodes CDR1 SEHNR and CDR2 FQNEAQ (reference sequence). This CDR3 has 16 residues. CDR3 in amino acids: CASSLPPGRGGHEQYF. The CDR3 nucleotides read TGTGCCAGCAGCCTCCCTCCAGGGCGTGGTGGCCACGAGCAGTACTTC.

This sequence joins TRBV6-1 and TRBJ1-2, with D unclear. The CDR3 runs 15 residues. Trimming left V 4 bases short and J 4 bases short, with 16 bases between. Germline V gene sequence: CDR1 MNHNS, CDR2 SASEGT. CDR3 protein: CASSAQDPGGYGYTF. The CDR3, as DNA: TGTGCCAGCAGTGCCCAGGACCCAGGTGGCTATGGCTACACCTTC.

The chain recombines TRBV6-5 with TRBJ2-7; D is perhaps TRBD1 or TRBD2 (5 bases each). The J call may be wrong; the DNA end is better matched by TRBJ2-5. This CDR3 has 15 amino acids. Germline CDR1 and CDR2: MNHEY and SVGAGI. CDR3 sequence (DNA): TGTGCCAGCAGCCTTAACCTCGAGGGGTCAGAGACCCAGTACTTC. Amino acid sequence: CASSLNLEGSETQYF.

This clonotype appeared once. V is TRBV12-5 and J is TRBJ1-5; D is unclear. This CDR3 is 13 amino acids long. V gave up 6 bases and J gave up 5 bases, with 11 bases separating them. Germline V gene data show CDR1 as LGHNT and CDR2 as FRNRAP. The CDR3 nucleotides read TGTGCTAGTGGCACCGGGCCTTATCAGCCCCAGCATTTT. This gives the protein CASGTGPYQPQHF.

The chain couples TRBV12-3 or TRBV12-4 to TRBJ2-2; D is uncertain. The CDR3 is 13 residues long. Trimming stripped 5 bases from V and 7 bases from J, with 11 bases between. CDR3 loop: CASSPTSGGELFF. CDR3 DNA: TGTGCCAGCAGTCCGACCTCGGGCGGGGAGCTGTTTTTT.

This clonotype came up a few times. V gene TRBV27 combines with J gene TRBJ1-2; 9 nucleotides agree with TRBD1. Trimming removed 2 bases from V and 8 bases from J; junction bases left unmatched: 6. Germline CDR1 and CDR2: MNHEY and SMNVEV (reference sequence). This CDR3 is built from 14 residues. CDR3 protein: CASSLHTGGWGYTF. The DNA of the CDR3 is TGTGCCAGCAGTTTACATACAGGGGGCTGGGGCTACACCTTC.

The chain uses TRBV2 and TRBJ2-7; 7 positions agree with TRBD1. The germline V gene has CDR1 SNHLY and CDR2 FYNNEI. This CDR3 comprises 15 residues. V gave up 4 bases and J gave up 0 bases; unmatched junction bases: 6. CDR3 coding DNA: TGTGCCAGCAGTGCGGGACAGTTGAGCTCCTACGAGCAGTACTTC. Protein product: CASSAGQLSSYEQYF.

The chain couples TRBV4-1 to TRBJ2-2; tentative D call: TRBD1 (5 bases). V gave up 3 bases and J gave up 6 bases, with 17 bases separating them. CDR3 length: 16 amino acids. CDR1 and CDR2 (germline): MGHRA, YSYEKL. The CDR3: CASSHTQLSGPGELFF. In nucleotides, the CDR3 is TGCGCCAGCAGCCACACGCAGCTGTCAGGGCCCGGGGAGCTGTTTTTT.

V usage is TRBV28 and J usage is TRBJ2-5; D might be TRBD1 (6 bases). Trimming took 7 bases from V and 5 from J, leaving 14 bases between them. Germline CDR1 and CDR2: MDHEN and SYDVKM. This CDR3 contains 13 residues. The DNA for the CDR3 is TGTGCCAGCACTCGAATCCAGGGGGAGACCCAGTACTTC. Translating gives CASTRIQGETQYF.

This clonotype was detected many times. The chain combines TRBV20-1 with TRBJ1-2; 8 nucleotides match TRBD1. There are 14 residues in the CDR3. From germline, CDR1 is DFQATT and CDR2 SNEGSKA (reference sequence). V lost 4 bases and J lost 2; bases outside the gene matches: 6. The CDR3 loop is CSAIWTGSNYGYTF. CDR3 coding DNA: TGCAGTGCTATATGGACAGGGTCGAACTATGGCTACACCTTC.